What follows are 27 T cell receptor beta chains derived from one specimen sequenced in a study of human T cells and chemical hapten exposure. Time point: patch test 2, 6 weeks after DPC sensitization. The treatment was: therapeutic diphenylcyclopropenone sensitization with weekly scalp DPC. TCRdb re-derived calls from the RACE reads in MiXCR, one entry per CDR3 protein. The table has under 450,000 distinct CDR3 sequences, around 6% seen once. This material consisted of whole blood, taken in connection with sensitization to the hapten diphenylcyclopropenone (DPC). The receptors here all came from a woman aged 18-29 years with alopecia areata. Some clones in this sample may be carry-over from other donors' samples.

V usage is TRBV12-3 or TRBV12-4 and J usage is TRBJ2-1; D possibly corresponds to TRBD1 (5 bases). The CDR3 length is 12 residues. Trimming stripped 11 bases from V and 5 bases from J, with 13 bases between. CDR3 sequence reads: CASSRVHNEQFF. Written as DNA, the CDR3 is TGTGCCTCCTCCAGGGTCCACAATGAGCAGTTCTTC.

In this sample, this clonotype turned up a few times. V gene TRBV10-3 combines with J gene TRBJ2-3, with 12 bases that match TRBD2. CDR1 is ENHRY and CDR2 is SYGVKD in the germline V gene. This CDR3 comprises 16 residues. The ends lost 0 bases at V and 4 bases at J; junction bases unmatched: 2. CDR3 coding DNA: TGTGCCATCAGTGAGTCGGCTAGCGGGGGGGCAGATACGCAGTATTTT. Amino acid sequence: CAISESASGGADTQYF.

The CDR3 DNA is TGTGCCAGCAGTGTTCGGGGTCCGATCTCCTATAATTCACCCCTCCACTTT. Translated: CASSVRGPISYNSPLHF. The rearrangement links TRBV2 to TRBJ1-6; D unresolved. V lost 4 bases to trimming and J lost 0 bases, with 13 bases between them. Germline assignment: CDR1 SNHLY and CDR2 FYNNEI. The CDR3 has 17 amino acids. Full variable domain (remainder filled in from reference TRBV2 and TRBJ1-6): EPEVTQTPSHQVTQMGQEVILRCVPISNHLYFYWYRQILGQKVEFLVSFYNNEISEKSEIFDDQFSVERPDGSNFTLKIRSTKLEDSAMYFCASSVRGPISYNSPLHFGNGTRLTVT.

This clonotype turned up a few times. The genes are TRBV7-9 and TRBJ2-5; TRBD1 might be the D (6 bases). Germline CDR1 SEHNR, CDR2 FQNEAQ (reference sequence). V was pared by 4 bases and J by 4 bases, with 10 bases between. CDR3 size: 13 residues. The CDR3: CASSSRGRETQYF. Written as DNA, the CDR3 is TGTGCCAGCAGCTCCAGGGGAAGAGAGACCCAGTACTTC. The whole variable domain, filled in from reference TRBV7-9 and TRBJ2-5, reads DTGVSQNPRHKITKRGQNVTFRCDPISEHNRLYWYRQTLGQGPEFLTYFQNEAQLEKSRLLSDRFSAERPKGSFSTLEIQRTEQGDSAMYLCASSSRGRETQYFGPGTRLLVL.

Comments on this clonotype: One end of the junction fails to match germline, which may point to a read error. The J gene is TRBJ1-4, the V gene TRBV5-1; no reliable D call. The CDR3 length is 14 residues. Looked up from germline, CDR1 is SGHRS and CDR2 is YFSETQ. CDR3 loop: CASSLELGRHKEHF. DNA of the CDR3: TGCGCCAGCAGCTTGGAACTGGGCCGGCATAAGGAGCATTTT.

The CDR3 bases are TGCAGCCTCCGGGAGCAAGCTAGCACAGATACGCAGTATTTT. Translation: CSLREQASTDTQYF. This rearrangement joins TRBV29-1 to TRBJ2-3, with D maybe TRBD2 (6 bases). The V end lost 8 bases, the J end lost 0 bases, and 15 bases lay between the germline ends. Germline loops: CDR1 SQVTM, CDR2 ANQGSEA. This CDR3 spans 14 amino acids.

This chain uses TRBV6-4 with TRBJ2-2; maybe TRBD1 (6 bases). From germline, CDR1 is MRHNA and CDR2 SNTAGT. V lost 5 bases and J lost 5, with 12 bases in between. This CDR3 contains 14 residues. The CDR3 loop reads CASSPITGTGELFF. For the CDR3, the DNA is TGTGCCAGCAGTCCTATCACAGGGACCGGGGAGCTGTTTTTT.

This clonotype appeared a few times. The chain couples TRBV6-1 to TRBJ1-6; the D gene is possibly TRBD1 (6 bases). Germline CDR1 reads MNHNS; CDR2 reads SASEGT. The CDR3 has 15 residues. V was pared by 1 base and J by 9 bases, with 13 bases between. This CDR3 is CASSEEGDLGSPLHF. CDR3 in DNA: TGTGCCAGCAGTGAAGAGGGGGATCTAGGTTCACCCCTCCACTTT.

The chain combines TRBV25-1 with TRBJ1-1; D gene unclear. Deletions cut 5 bases from V and 1 base from J, with 8 bases between. This CDR3 is 13 amino acids long. Germline CDR1 reads MGHDK; CDR2 reads SYGVNS. The CDR3 DNA follows: TGTGCCAGCAGTCCCGACTGGAACACTGAAGCTTTCTTT. It is translated as CASSPDWNTEAFF.

The genes are TRBV5-1 and TRBJ1-1; D not certain. Looked up from germline, CDR1 is SGHRS and CDR2 is YFSETQ. The CDR3 has 13 amino acids. The V and J ends lost 0 bases and 7 bases respectively, with 10 bases between them. The CDR3 region is CASSLGQTNEAFF. The CDR3 DNA sequence: TGCGCCAGCAGCTTGGGGCAGACCAATGAAGCTTTCTTT.

This clonotype was counted at least ten times. The rearrangement uses TRBV11-2 and TRBJ2-7; TRBD2 matches 9 bases. V shed 1 base, J shed 4 bases, and the junction held 5 bases outside the gene matches. Germline assignment: CDR1 SGHAT and CDR2 FQNNGV. The CDR3 contains 15 residues. In nucleotides, the CDR3 is TGTGCCAGCAGCTTAGGCGGGGGGGCCTCTTACGAGCAGTACTTC. Protein sequence: CASSLGGGASYEQYF. The full variable domain, rest sourced from reference TRBV11-2 and TRBJ2-7, is EAGVAQSPRYKIIEKRQSVAFWCNPISGHATLYWYQQILGQGPKLLIQFQNNGVVDDSQLPKDRFSAERLKGVDSTLKIQPAKLEDSAVYLCASSLGGGASYEQYFGPGTRLTVT.

The sample holds many counts of this clonotype. This rearrangement joins TRBV13 to TRBJ1-6, with a weak D call TRBD1 (6 bases). Germline lookup yields CDR1 PRHDT and CDR2 FYEKMQ (reference sequence). The CDR3 covers 15 residues. V lost 5 bases and J lost 8, with 16 bases in between. CDR3 DNA sequence: TGTGCCAGCAGCCCCGCTCCGGGGGCGGATTCACCCCTCCACTTT. Residues: CASSPAPGADSPLHF.

This clonotype was counted many times. V usage is TRBV14 and J usage is TRBJ1-4; D remains unclear. This CDR3 is built from 16 residues. The V gene's germline CDR1 is SGHDN and CDR2 FVKESK. V dropped 1 base and J dropped 4 bases, with 13 bases sitting between them. CDR3 sequence reads: CASSQVGSGLNEKLFF. The CDR3 DNA reads as TGTGCCAGCAGCCAAGTCGGTTCAGGTCTTAATGAAAAACTGTTTTTT.

A remark on this clonotype: Germline and junction disagree at one end, which may indicate a read error. The V and J genes are TRBV15 and TRBJ2-6; D is perhaps TRBD1 (5 bases). This CDR3 has 15 residues. Germline assignment: CDR1 LNHNV and CDR2 YYDKDF (reference sequence). The CDR3 sequence: CATSRDPTGAIVLTF. CDR3 coding DNA: TGTGCCACCAGCAGAGATCCCACTGGGGCCATCGTCCTGACTTTC.

This clonotype was observed many times. This chain connects TRBV21-1 to TRBJ1-2. TRBV21-1 is recorded as a pseudogene. CDR3 length: 15 amino acids. CDR3 in amino acids: CASSKFARMAYGYTF. Written as DNA, the CDR3 is TGTGCCAGCAGCAAATTCGCCAGAATGGCCTATGGCTACACCTTC.

The chain carries TRBV13 and TRBJ1-2; perhaps TRBD1 as D (6 bases). Germline V CDR1 and CDR2: PRHDT, FYEKMQ (reference sequence). The CDR3 totals 14 residues. Trimming took 5 bases from V and 6 from J, leaving 16 bases between them. The CDR3 spells CASSPLKGVDGYTF. The DNA for the CDR3 is TGTGCCAGCAGCCCCTTAAAGGGGGTGGATGGCTACACCTTC. The entire variable domain, with the rest obtained from reference TRBV13 and TRBJ1-2, is as follows: AAGVIQSPRHLIKEKRETATLKCYPIPRHDTVYWYQQGPGQDPQFLISFYEKMQSDKGSIPDRFSAQQFSDYHSELNMSSLELGDSALYFCASSPLKGVDGYTFGSGTRLTVV.

This clonotype has a count of ten or more. The V and J genes are TRBV12-3 or TRBV12-4 and TRBJ1-5; the D is unclear. The CDR3 runs to 11 residues. Trimming removed 3 bases from V and 3 bases from J, with 0 bases in between. CDR3 in DNA: TGTGCCAGCAGTTTCAATCAGCCCCAGCATTTT. Encoded protein: CASSFNQPQHF.

The gene calls are TRBV4-2 and TRBJ2-1; 9 nucleotides line up with TRBD2. This CDR3 is 15 amino acids long. J lost 10 bases, V lost 0 bases, and 7 bases had no gene match. Germline CDR1 and CDR2: LGHNA and YNFKEQ. CDR3 loop: CASSQEKRGAREQFF. DNA of the CDR3: TGTGCCAGCAGCCAAGAGAAGCGGGGGGCCAGGGAGCAGTTCTTC.

This clonotype was counted at least ten times. V usage is TRBV6-5 and J usage is TRBJ2-7, with 8 bases matching TRBD1. This CDR3 has 15 amino acids. J lost 4 bases, V lost 4 bases, and 9 bases had no gene match. The germline gives CDR1 MNHEY, CDR2 SVGAGI. Written as DNA, the CDR3 is TGTGCCAGCAGTTCCCCCGGACAGGGCTTGTACGAGCAGTACTTC. As protein: CASSSPGQGLYEQYF.

This clonotype was seen ten or more times. The gene calls are TRBV5-1 and TRBJ1-2, with 8 bases matching TRBD1. Per germline, CDR1 SGHRS and CDR2 YFSETQ. Losses at the gene ends were 2 bases for V and 3 bases for J; bases not matched to a gene: 6. This CDR3 comprises 15 residues. The CDR3 protein is CASSLLAGGDYGYTF. The CDR3 coding sequence is TGCGCCAGCAGCTTACTGGCAGGGGGCGACTATGGCTACACCTTC.

This clonotype was detected only a few times. The chain is built from TRBV4-3 and TRBJ2-3; no clear D. Germline V gene data show CDR1 as LGHNA and CDR2 as YSLEER. The CDR3 length is 15 residues. V lost 1 base and J lost 2, with 10 bases in between. CDR3 loop: CASSQAWATTDTQYF. Here the CDR3 DNA reads TGCGCCAGCAGCCAAGCCTGGGCAACCACAGATACGCAGTATTTT.

Many counts were recorded for this clonotype. The genes are TRBV12-3 or TRBV12-4 and TRBJ2-2, with D perhaps TRBD1 (6 bases). CDR3 size: 15 residues. Trimming took off 8 bases at V and 3 bases at J, with 16 bases between the two ends. The CDR3 bases are TGTGCCAGCCAAACAGGGAGAACCCACACCGGGGAGCTGTTTTTT. Translated: CASQTGRTHTGELFF.

V is TRBV5-1 and J is TRBJ1-1; the D gene is possibly TRBD1 (6 bases). The CDR3 is made up of 14 amino acids. From germline, CDR1 is SGHRS and CDR2 YFSETQ. The V end lost 0 bases, the J end lost 5 bases, and 11 bases lay between the germline ends. CDR3 DNA: TGCGCCAGCAGCTTGGCAGGGGCCGTGACTGAAGCTTTCTTT. This gives the protein CASSLAGAVTEAFF.

The V and J genes are TRBV12-5 and TRBJ2-7, with D hard to call. There are 15 residues in the CDR3. Germline CDR1 LGHNT, CDR2 FRNRAP. V shed 4 bases and J shed 0 bases, with 13 bases lying between them. The CDR3 nucleotides are TGTGCTAGTGGTTCCCAGGACGGTAGCTCCTACGAGCAGTACTTC. Translated, it gives CASGSQDGSSYEQYF.

This clonotype was seen repeatedly, ten times or more. V gene TRBV2 combines with J gene TRBJ1-1; D not certain. Germline CDR1 reads SNHLY; CDR2 reads FYNNEI. CDR3 length: 13 amino acids. V was trimmed by 6 bases and J by 4 bases, leaving 12 bases between them. CDR3 bases: TGTGCCAGCAGACAGACCCCGAGCACTGAAGCTTTCTTT. Its protein is CASRQTPSTEAFF.

This clonotype was seen many times. The rearrangement joins TRBV5-1 to TRBJ1-2; D remains ambiguous. CDR3 length: 15 amino acids. The germline V gene has CDR1 SGHRS and CDR2 YFSETQ. The V end was cut by 0 bases, the J end by 2 bases, with 11 bases between. CDR3 sequence: CASSLGLAGNYGYTF. As DNA, the CDR3 is TGCGCCAGCAGCTTGGGGCTTGCAGGAAACTATGGCTACACCTTC.

The table lists this clonotype with a few counts. The rearrangement joins TRBV15 to TRBJ2-7, with D tentatively TRBD1 or TRBD2 (5 bases each). CDR1 and CDR2 (germline): LNHNV, YYDKDF (reference sequence). CDR3 length equals 16 residues. Trimming pared 1 base from V and 7 bases from J, leaving 20 bases between. CDR3 nucleotides: TGTGCCACCAGCAGAGGCTGGGACGCAGTGGGGGTAGAGCAGTACTTC. This sequence encodes CATSRGWDAVGVEQYF.